This TCR beta chain was captured in a study of T cells after yellow fever vaccination. Overall study findings and caveats: On re-exposure, the response was weaker but peaked faster, at day 5 versus 15.

V lost 4 bases and J lost 1, with 13 bases in between. The V gene's germline CDR1 is GTSNPN and CDR2 SVGIG (reference sequence). The CDR3 has 14 residues. Note on this clonotype: Its antigen is as yet unknown.

They built TCR cDNA with 5'RACE template switching, a step that put in a universal primer site and UMIs. TCRdb re-called the 5' RACE reads through MiXCR, storing one row per CDR3 protein. The sample holds just under 600,000 distinct CDR3 sequences, 13% seen once. V gene TRBV30 combines with J gene TRBJ2-5, with D uncertain. The clonotype originates from a man aged 25 to 40 who received the YFV17D yellow fever vaccine. The material sequenced was PBMCs, taken on the day of the yellow fever booster vaccination. The CDR3 spells CAWNRWGIQETQYF. The DNA of the CDR3 is TGTGCCTGGAATAGGTGGGGAATCCAAGAGACCCAGTACTTC.